The T cell receptor beta chain under discussion was sequenced for a study of cytomegalovirus exposure and HLA in healthy donors. Germline CDR1 is GTSNPN and CDR2 is SVGIG (reference sequence). The CDR3 has 15 amino acids. Trimming took 0 bases from V and 2 from J, leaving 10 bases between them. This PCR relied on a set of 60 Vbeta primers and 13 Jbeta primers. The protocol was immunoSEQ multiplex PCR, while the TCRdb copy is restricted to in-frame clones and leaves out a portion. The table has under 100,000 clones, over 9% seen once; the top ten hold more than 20%. This clonotype was sampled from a man aged 60 to 69 in good health and CMV-seropositive. This chain connects TRBV30 to TRBJ1-4; maybe TRBD1 (5 bases). Sequencing was performed on PBMCs. CDR3 sequence: CAWSVGSGTNEKLFF. CDR3 DNA: TGTGCCTGGAGTGTAGGGTCAGGGACTAATGAAAAACTGTTTTTT. Full variable domain (remainder filled in from reference TRBV30 and TRBJ1-4): SQTIHQWPATLVQPVGSPLSLECTVEGTSNPNLYWYRQAAGRGLQLLFYSVGIGQISSEVPQNLSASRPQDRQFILSSKKLLLSDSGFYLCAWSVGSGTNEKLFFGSGTQLSVL.